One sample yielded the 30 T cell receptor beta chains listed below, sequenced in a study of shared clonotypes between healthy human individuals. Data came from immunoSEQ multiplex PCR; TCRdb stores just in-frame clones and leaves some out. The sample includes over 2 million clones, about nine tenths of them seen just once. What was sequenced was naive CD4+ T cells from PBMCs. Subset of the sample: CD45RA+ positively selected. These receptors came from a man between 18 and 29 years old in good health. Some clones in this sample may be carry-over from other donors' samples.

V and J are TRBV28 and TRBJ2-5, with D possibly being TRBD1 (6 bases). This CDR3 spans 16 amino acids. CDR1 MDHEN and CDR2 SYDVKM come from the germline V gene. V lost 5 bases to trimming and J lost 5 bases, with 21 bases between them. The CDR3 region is CASSARTASARETQYF. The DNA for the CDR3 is TGTGCCAGCAGTGCCCGGACAGCCTCCGCCAGGGAGACCCAGTACTTC. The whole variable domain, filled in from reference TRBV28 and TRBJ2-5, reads DVKVTQSSRYLVKRTGEKVFLECVQDMDHENMFWYRQDPGLGLRLIYFSYDVKMKEKGDIPEGYSVSREKKERFSLILESASTNQTSMYLCASSARTASARETQYFGPGTRLLVL.

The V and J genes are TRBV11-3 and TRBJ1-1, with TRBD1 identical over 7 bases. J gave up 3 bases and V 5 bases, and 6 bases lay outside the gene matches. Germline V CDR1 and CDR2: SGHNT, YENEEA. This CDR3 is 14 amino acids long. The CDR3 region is CASSPRQGHTEAFF. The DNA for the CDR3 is TGTGCCAGCAGCCCCCGACAGGGACACACTGAAGCTTTCTTT.

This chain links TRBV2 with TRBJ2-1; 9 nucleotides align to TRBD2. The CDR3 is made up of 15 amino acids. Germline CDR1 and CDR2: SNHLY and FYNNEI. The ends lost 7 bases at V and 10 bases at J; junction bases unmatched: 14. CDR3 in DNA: TGTGCCAGCACCGTGGGAGGACTAGCGAACGGGGAGCAGTTCTTC. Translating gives CASTVGGLANGEQFF.

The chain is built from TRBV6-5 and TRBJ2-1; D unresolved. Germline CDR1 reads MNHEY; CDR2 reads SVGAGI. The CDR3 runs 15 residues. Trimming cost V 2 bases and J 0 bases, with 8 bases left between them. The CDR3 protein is CASSYGLFSYNEQFF. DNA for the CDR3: TGTGCCAGCAGTTACGGTTTATTCTCCTACAATGAGCAGTTCTTC.

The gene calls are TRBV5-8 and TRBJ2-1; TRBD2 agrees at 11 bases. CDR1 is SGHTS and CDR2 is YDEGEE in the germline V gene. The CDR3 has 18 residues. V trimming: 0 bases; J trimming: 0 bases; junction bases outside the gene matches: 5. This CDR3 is CASSLGTSGYSSYNEQFF. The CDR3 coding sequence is TGTGCCAGCAGCTTGGGGACTAGCGGGTATTCCTCCTACAATGAGCAGTTCTTC.

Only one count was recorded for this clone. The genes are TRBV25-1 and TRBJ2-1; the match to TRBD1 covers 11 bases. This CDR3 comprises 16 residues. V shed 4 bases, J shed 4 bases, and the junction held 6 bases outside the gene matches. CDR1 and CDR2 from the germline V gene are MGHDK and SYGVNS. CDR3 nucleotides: TGTGCCAGCAGTGCATCGGACAGGGGGCAGTACAATGAGCAGTTCTTC. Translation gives CASSASDRGQYNEQFF.

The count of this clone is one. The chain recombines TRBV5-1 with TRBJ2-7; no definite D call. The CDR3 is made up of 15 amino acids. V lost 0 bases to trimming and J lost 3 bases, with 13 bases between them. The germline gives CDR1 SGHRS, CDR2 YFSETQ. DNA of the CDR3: TGCGCCAGCAGCTTGGCCCTTTCGGGTTTCTACGAGCAGTACTTC. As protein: CASSLALSGFYEQYF.

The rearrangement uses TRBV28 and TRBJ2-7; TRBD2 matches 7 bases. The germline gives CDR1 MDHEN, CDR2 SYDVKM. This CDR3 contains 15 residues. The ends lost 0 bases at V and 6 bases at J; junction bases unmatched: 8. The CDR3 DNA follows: TGTGCCAGCAGTTTATGGGCGGGAGAGCAATCCGAGCAGTACTTC. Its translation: CASSLWAGEQSEQYF.

The CDR3 sequence is CASSLLQGNQPQHF. CDR3 bases: TGTGCCAGCAGTTTATTACAGGGGAATCAGCCCCAGCATTTT. The chain joins TRBV28 to TRBJ1-5; 7 bases are shared with TRBD1. Germline V lookup: CDR1 MDHEN, CDR2 SYDVKM. The CDR3 runs to 14 residues. The V gene end was trimmed by 1 base and the J gene end by 4 bases; junction bases not matched to a gene: 1. The entire variable domain, with the rest obtained from reference TRBV28 and TRBJ1-5, is as follows: DVKVTQSSRYLVKRTGEKVFLECVQDMDHENMFWYRQDPGLGLRLIYFSYDVKMKEKGDIPEGYSVSREKKERFSLILESASTNQTSMYLCASSLLQGNQPQHFGDGTRLSIL.

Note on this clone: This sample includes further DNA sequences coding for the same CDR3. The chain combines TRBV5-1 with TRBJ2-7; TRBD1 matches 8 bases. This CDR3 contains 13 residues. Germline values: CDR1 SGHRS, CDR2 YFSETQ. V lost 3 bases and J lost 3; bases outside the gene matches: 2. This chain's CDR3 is CASSSGQGYEQYF. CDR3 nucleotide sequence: TGCGCCAGCAGCTCCGGACAGGGCTACGAGCAGTACTTC.

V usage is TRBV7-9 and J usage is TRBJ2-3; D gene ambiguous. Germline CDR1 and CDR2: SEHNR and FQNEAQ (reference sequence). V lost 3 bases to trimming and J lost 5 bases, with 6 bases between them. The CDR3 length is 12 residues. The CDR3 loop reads CASSFAIDTQYF. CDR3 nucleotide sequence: TGTGCCAGCAGCTTCGCAATAGATACGCAGTATTTT.

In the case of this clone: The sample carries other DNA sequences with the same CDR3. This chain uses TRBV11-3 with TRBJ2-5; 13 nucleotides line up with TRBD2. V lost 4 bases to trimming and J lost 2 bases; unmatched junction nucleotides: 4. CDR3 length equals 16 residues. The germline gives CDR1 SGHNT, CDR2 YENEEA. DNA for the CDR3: TGTGCCAGCAGCTCAGGGACTAGCGGGAATCAAGAGACCCAGTACTTC. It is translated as CASSSGTSGNQETQYF.

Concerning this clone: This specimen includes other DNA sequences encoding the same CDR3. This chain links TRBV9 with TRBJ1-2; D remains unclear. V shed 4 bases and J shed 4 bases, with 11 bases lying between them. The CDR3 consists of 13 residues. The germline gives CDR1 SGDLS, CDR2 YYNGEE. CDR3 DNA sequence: TGTGCCAGCAGCCCTCGGACTGGCTATGGCTACACCTTC. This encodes CASSPRTGYGYTF.

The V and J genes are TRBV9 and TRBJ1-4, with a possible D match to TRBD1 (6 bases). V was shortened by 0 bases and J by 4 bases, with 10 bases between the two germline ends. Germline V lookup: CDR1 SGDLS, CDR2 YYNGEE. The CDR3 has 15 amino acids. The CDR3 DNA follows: TGTGCCAGCAGCGTAGAGGGACAAGTTAATGAAAAACTGTTTTTT. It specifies CASSVEGQVNEKLFF.

This CDR3 reads CASSPYSGSVADTQYF. Here the CDR3 DNA reads TGTGCCAGCTCACCTTATAGCGGGAGCGTCGCAGATACGCAGTATTTT. This sequence joins TRBV18 and TRBJ2-3, with 9 bases matching TRBD2. Trimming took 3 bases from V and 4 from J; bases not matched to a gene: 8. The CDR3 totals 16 residues. Germline CDR1 KGHSH, CDR2 LQKENI.

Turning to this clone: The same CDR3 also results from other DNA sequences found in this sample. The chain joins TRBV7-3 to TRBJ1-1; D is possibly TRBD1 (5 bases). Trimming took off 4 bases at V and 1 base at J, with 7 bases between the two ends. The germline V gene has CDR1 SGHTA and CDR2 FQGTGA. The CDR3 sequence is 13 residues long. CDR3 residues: CASSSGGNTEAFF. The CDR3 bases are TGTGCCAGCAGCTCCGGGGGGAACACTGAAGCTTTCTTT.

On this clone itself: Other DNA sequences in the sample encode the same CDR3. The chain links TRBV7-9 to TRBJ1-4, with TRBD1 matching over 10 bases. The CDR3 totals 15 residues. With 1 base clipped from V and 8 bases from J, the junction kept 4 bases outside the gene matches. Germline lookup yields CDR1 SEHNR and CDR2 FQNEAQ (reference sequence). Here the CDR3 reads CASSLGGTGDEKLFF. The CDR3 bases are TGTGCCAGCAGCTTAGGTGGGACAGGGGACGAAAAACTGTTTTTT.

CDR3: CASSLARPGRFVATNEKLFF. The CDR3 region has the DNA TGTGCCAGCAGCTTAGCTCGTCCAGGCCGATTTGTTGCAACTAATGAAAAACTGTTTTTT. The chain carries TRBV7-8 and TRBJ1-4, with D uncertain. With 0 bases removed from V and 0 bases from J, the gap between germline ends came to 20 bases. Germline CDR1 is SGHVS and CDR2 is FQNEAQ. The CDR3 loop spans 20 amino acids.

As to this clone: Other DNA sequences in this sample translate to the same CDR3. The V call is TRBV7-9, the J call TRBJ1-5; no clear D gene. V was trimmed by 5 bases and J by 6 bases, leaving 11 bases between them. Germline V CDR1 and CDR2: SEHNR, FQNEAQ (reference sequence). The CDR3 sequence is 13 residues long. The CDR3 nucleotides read TGTGCCAGCAGCCAAGGTCGCGGTCAGCCCCAGCATTTT. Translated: CASSQGRGQPQHF.

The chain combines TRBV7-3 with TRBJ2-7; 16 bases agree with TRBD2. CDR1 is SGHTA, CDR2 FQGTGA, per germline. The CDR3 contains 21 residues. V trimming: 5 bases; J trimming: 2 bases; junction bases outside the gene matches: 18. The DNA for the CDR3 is TGTGCCAGCAGCCAAGGTAAAGTCCGGGGACTAGCGGGAGGGTCACCCTACGAGCAGTACTTC. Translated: CASSQGKVRGLAGGSPYEQYF.

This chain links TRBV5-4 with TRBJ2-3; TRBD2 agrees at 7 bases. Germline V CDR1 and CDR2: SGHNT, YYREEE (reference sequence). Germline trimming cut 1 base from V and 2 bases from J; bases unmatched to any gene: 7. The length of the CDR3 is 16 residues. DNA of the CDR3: TGTGCCAGCAGCTTGAGGGCTAGCGGACACACAGATACGCAGTATTTT. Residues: CASSLRASGHTDTQYF.

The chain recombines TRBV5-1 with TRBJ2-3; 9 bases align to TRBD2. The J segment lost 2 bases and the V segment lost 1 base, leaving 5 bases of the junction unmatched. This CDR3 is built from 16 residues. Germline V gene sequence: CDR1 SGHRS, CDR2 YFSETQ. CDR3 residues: CASSLMTSGYTDTQYF. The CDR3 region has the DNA TGCGCCAGCAGCTTGATGACTAGCGGCTACACAGATACGCAGTATTTT.

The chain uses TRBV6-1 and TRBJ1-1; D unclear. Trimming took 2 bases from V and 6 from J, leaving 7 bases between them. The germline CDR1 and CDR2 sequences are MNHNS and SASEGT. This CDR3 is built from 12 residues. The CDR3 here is CASSEWTPEAFF. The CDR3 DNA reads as TGTGCCAGCAGTGAATGGACCCCTGAAGCTTTCTTT.

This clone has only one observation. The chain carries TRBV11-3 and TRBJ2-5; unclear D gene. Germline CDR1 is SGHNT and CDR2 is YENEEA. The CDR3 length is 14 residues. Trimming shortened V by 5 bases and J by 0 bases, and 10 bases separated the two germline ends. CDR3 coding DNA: TGTGCCAGCAGCCTGCGACCGTACCAAGAGACCCAGTACTTC. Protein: CASSLRPYQETQYF.

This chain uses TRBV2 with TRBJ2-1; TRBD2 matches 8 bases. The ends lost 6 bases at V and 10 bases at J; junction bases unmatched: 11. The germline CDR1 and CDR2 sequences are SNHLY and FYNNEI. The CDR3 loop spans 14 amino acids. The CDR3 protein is CASRLEAGAGEQFF. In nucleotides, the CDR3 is TGTGCCAGCAGGCTGGAAGCGGGAGCCGGGGAGCAGTTCTTC.

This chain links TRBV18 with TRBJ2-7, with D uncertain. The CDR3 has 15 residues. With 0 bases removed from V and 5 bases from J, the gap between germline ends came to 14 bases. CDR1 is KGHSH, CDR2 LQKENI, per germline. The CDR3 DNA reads TGTGCCAGCTCACCACCGGCTAGGTCTTTCCACGAGCAGTACTTC. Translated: CASSPPARSFHEQYF.

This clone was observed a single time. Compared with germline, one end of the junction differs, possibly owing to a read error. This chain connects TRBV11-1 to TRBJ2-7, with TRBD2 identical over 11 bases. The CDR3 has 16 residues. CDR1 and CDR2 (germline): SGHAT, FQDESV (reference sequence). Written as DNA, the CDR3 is TGTGCCAGCAGCTCAACTAGCGGGAGCCCCTCCCACGAGCAGTACTTC. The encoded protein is CASSSTSGSPSHEQYF.

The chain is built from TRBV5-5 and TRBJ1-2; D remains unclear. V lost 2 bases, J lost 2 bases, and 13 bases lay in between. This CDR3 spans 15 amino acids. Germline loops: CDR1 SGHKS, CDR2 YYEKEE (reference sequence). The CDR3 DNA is TGTGCCAGCAGCTTTTCTCCTAGTCCAAACTATGGCTACACCTTC. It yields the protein CASSFSPSPNYGYTF. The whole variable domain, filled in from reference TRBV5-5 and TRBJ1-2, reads DAGVTQSPTHLIKTRGQQVTLRCSPISGHKSVSWYQQVLGQGPQFIFQYYEKEERGRGNFPDRFSARQFPNYSSELNVNALLLGDSALYLCASSFSPSPNYGYTFGSGTRLTVV.

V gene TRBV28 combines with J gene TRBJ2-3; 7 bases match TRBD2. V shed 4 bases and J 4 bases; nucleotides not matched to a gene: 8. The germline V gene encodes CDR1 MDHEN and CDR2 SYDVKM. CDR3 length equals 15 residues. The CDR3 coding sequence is TGTGCCAGCAGTTCCCCGGGCGGGAGCGCAGATACGCAGTATTTT. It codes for CASSSPGGSADTQYF.

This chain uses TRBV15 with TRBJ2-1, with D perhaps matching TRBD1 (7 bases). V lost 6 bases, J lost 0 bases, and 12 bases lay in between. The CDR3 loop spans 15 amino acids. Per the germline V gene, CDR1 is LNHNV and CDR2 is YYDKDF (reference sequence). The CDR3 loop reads CATSFQGGSYNEQFF. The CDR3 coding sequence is TGTGCCACCAGTTTTCAGGGGGGCTCCTACAATGAGCAGTTCTTC.